What follows is one T cell receptor (beta chain) and its context. Germline assignment: CDR1 SGHTA and CDR2 FQGTGA. V lost 5 bases, J lost 4 bases, and 12 bases stayed unmatched. The CDR3 is 19 amino acids. Using immunoSEQ multiplex PCR, the repertoire was profiled, and TCRdb retains in-frame clones only, with some absent. The sample holds over 800,000 clones, about 91% seen once. The record originates from a study of shared clonotypes between healthy human individuals. Naive CD8 populations comprised CD45RO-negative cells positively selected for CCR7, excluding terminally differentiated effector memory CD45RA+ cells. Donors were healthy HIV-negative adults without recently reported acute infections or vaccinations.

The rearrangement links TRBV7-3 to TRBJ2-1; 15 bases are a match to TRBD2. Input material: naive CD8+ T cells sorted from blood. The clonotype originates from a man under 40 in good health. The CDR3 bases are TGTGCCAGCAGCCCCCAAAGGACTAGCGGGAGGGCCTGGTACAATGAGCAGTTCTTC. Encoded protein: CASSPQRTSGRAWYNEQFF.